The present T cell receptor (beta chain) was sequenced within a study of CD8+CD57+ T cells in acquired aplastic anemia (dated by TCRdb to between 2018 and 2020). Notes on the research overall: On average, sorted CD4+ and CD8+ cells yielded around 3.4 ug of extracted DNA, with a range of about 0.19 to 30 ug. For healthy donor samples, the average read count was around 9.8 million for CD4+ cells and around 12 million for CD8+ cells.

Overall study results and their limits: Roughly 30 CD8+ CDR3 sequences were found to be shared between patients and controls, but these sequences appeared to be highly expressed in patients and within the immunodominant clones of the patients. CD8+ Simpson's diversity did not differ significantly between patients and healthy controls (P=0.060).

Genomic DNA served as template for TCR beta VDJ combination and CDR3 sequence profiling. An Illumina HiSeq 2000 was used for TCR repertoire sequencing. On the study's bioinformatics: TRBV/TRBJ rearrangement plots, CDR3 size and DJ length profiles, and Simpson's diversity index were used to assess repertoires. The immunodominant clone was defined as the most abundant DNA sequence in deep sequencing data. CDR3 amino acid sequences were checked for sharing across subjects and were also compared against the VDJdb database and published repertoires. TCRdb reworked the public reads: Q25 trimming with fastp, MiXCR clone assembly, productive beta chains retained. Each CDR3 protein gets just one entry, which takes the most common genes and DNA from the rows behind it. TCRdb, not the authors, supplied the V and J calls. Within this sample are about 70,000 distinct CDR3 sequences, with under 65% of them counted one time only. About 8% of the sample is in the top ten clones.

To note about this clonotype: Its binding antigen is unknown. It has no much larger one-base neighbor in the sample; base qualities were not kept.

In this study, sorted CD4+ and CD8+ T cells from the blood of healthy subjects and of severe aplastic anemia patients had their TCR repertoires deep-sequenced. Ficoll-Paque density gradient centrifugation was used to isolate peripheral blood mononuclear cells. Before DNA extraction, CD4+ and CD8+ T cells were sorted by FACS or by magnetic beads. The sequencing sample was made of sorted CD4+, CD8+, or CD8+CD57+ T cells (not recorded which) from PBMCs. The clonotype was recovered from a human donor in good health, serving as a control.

The sequenced DNA: TGTGCCAGCAGTTTATATGGCACCCCAGGGAGGTCTGAAGCTTTCTTT. Its translation reads: CASSLYGTPGRSEAFF. The chain is made from TRBV27 and TRBJ1-1, and possibly TRBD1, on 5 matching bases. Taken from cysteine to phenylalanine, the CDR3 has 16 residues. Kept here is only the CDR3 DNA, which spans 48 bases and is read in frame from base 1. CDR1 and CDR2, looked up from the germline V gene (reference sequence), are MNHEY and SMNVEV. The V end loses 1 base and the J end loses 6 bases, and a stretch of 18 bases separates them.